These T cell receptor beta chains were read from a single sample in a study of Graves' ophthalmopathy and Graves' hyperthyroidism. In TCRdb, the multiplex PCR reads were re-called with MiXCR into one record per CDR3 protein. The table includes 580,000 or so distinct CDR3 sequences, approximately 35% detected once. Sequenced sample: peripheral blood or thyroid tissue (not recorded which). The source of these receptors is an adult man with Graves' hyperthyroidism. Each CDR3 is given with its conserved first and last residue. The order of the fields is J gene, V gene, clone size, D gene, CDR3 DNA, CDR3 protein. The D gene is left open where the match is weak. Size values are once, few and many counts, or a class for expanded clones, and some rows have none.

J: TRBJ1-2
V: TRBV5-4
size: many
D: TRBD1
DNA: TGTGCCAGCAGCTTGGCCACAGGGGACTATGGCTACACCTTC
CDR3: CASSLATGDYGYTF

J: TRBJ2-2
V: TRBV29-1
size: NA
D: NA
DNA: TGCAGCTCTGGGACGGAGAACACCGGGGAGCTGTTTTTT
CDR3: CSSGTENTGELFF

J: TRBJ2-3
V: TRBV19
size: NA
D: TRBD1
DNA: TGTGCCAGTACTTCTACAGGGGAAGATACGCAGTATTTT
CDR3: CASTSTGEDTQYF

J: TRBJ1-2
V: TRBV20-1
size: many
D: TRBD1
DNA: TGCAGTGCTAGTGGTGGGACAGTCGGCTACACCTTC
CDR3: CSASGGTVGYTF

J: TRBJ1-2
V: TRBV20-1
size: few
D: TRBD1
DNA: TGCAGTGCTAGAGATTTCGGACAGGGAGCTAACTATGGCTACACCTTC
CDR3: CSARDFGQGANYGYTF

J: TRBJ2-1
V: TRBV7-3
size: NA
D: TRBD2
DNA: TGTGCCAGCAGCTTAAACGGGAGGGCGCATGGGCAGTTCTTC
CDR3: CASSLNGRAHGQFF

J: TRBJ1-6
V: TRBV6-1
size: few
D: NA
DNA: TGTGCCAGCAGGCCCATACTAAGCACCTTGGGGGGAGTTGGTGGCGATTCACCCCTCCACTTT
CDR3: CASRPILSTLGGVGGDSPLHF

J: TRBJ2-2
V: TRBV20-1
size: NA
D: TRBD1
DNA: TGCAGTGCTAGGGACAGGGAAAGGAACACCGGGGAGCTGTTTTTT
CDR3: CSARDRERNTGELFF

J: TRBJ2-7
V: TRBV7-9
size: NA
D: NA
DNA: TGTGCCAGCAGCCCGGAGGGTGACTACGAGCAGTACTTC
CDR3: CASSPEGDYEQYF

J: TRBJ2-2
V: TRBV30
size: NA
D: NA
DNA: TGTGCCCAGGCCGGACCCACCGGGGAGCTGTTTTTT
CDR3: CAQAGPTGELFF

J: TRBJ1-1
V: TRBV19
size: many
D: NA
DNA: TGTGCCCTACCCCCTCACCTAAACACTGAAGCTTTCTTT
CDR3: CALPPHLNTEAFF

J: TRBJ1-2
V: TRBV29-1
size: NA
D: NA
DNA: TGCAGCGTTGAGCGGGGCAGGGACTATGGCTACACCTTC
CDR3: CSVERGRDYGYTF

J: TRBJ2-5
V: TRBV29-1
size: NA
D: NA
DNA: TGCAGCGTTGGGAAGGGTGAGACCCAGTACTTC
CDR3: CSVGKGETQYF

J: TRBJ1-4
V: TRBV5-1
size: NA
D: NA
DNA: TGCGCCAGCAGCCGGGCCTCTAATGAAAAACTGTTTTTT
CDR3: CASSRASNEKLFF

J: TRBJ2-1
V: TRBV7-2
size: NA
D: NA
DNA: TGTGCCAGCAGCTCGACCCGGTTACAGTTCTTC
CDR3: CASSSTRLQFF

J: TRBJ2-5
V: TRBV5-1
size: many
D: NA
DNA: TGCGCCAGCAGCTTGGCCTTCGCACAGGAAGAGACCCAGTACTTC
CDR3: CASSLAFAQEETQYF

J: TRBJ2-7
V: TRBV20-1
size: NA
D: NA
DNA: TGCAGTGCCAATTCCCGTCTTGGCGGGGTCGCTGAGCAGTACTTC
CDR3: CSANSRLGGVAEQYF

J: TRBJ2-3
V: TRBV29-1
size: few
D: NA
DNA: TGCAGCGTTGAAGACCCACGGGGGTTGGAGTATACGCAGTATTTT
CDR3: CSVEDPRGLEYTQYF

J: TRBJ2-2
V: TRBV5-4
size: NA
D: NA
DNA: TGTGCCAGCAGCTTGGCCGGGACCATCCCCACCGGGGAGCTGTTTTTT
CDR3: CASSLAGTIPTGELFF

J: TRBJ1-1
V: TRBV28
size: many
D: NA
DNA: TGTGCCAGCGAGATTGGGACTGAAGCTTTCTTT
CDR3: CASEIGTEAFF

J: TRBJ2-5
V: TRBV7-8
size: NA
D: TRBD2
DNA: TGTGCCAGCAGCCGGGGGGGCCGAGTAGAGACCCAGTACTTC
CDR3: CASSRGGRVETQYF

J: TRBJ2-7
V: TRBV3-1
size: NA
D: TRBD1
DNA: TGTGCCAGCAGCCAAGGGACAGGGTACGACGAGCAGTACTTC
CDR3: CASSQGTGYDEQYF

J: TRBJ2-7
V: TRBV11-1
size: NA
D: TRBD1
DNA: TGTGCCAGCAGCTTCCGGGACAGGGTCACCGGCGAGCAGTACTTC
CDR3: CASSFRDRVTGEQYF

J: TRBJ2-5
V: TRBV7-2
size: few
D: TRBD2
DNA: TGTGCCAGCAGCTTAGTACTAGCGGGGGGGAAAGAGACCCAGTACTTC
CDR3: CASSLVLAGGKETQYF

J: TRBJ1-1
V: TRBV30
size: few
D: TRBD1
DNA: TGTGCCTGGAGAAAGAGAGGGACAGTCTACACTGAAGCTTTCTTT
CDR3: CAWRKRGTVYTEAFF

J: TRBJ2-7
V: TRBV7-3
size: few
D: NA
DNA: TGTGCCAGCAGTAAGCGCCGGGACAGGGGGACTAGCGGTTTCTACGAGCAGTACTTC
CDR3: CASSKRRDRGTSGFYEQYF

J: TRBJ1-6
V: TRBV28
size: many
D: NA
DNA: TGTGCCAGCAGTCCCACGGCGAATTCACCCCTCCACTTT
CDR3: CASSPTANSPLHF

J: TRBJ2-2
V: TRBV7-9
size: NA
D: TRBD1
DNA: TGTGCCAGCAGTACGGACAGGGTGGCCCCCGGGGAGCTGTTTTTT
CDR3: CASSTDRVAPGELFF

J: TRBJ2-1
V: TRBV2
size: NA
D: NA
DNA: TGTGCCAGCAGTGGGGATCGGGGGGCTGAGCAGTTCTTC
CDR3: CASSGDRGAEQFF

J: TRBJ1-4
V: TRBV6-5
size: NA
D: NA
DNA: TGTGCCAGCAGTTTTCCGTCTTCAACTAATGAAAAACTGTTTTTT
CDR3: CASSFPSSTNEKLFF

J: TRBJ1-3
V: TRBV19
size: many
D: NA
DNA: TGTGCCAGTAGTATCACAGGGAACTCTGGAAACACCATATATTTT
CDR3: CASSITGNSGNTIYF

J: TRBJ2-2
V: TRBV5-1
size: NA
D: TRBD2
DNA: TGCGCCAGCAGCGGGCGACTAGCGGGTGATGTTACCGGGGAGCTGTTTTTT
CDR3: CASSGRLAGDVTGELFF

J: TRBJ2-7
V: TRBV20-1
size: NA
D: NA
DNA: TGCAGTGCCGTGGACAGAACCTACGAGCAGTACTTC
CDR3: CSAVDRTYEQYF

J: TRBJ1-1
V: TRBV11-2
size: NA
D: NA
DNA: TGTGCCAGCAGCCATCGGGCCAACACTGAAGCTTTCTTT
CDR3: CASSHRANTEAFF

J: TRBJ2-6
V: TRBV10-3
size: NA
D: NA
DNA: TGTGCCATCAGTCAAACAGGGAATGGGGCCAACGTCCTGACTTTC
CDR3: CAISQTGNGANVLTF

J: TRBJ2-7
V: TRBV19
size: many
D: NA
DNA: TGTGCCAGTAGTACAGGGACGACCTACGAGCAGTACTTC
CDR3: CASSTGTTYEQYF

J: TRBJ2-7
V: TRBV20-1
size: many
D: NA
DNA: TGCAGTGCTAAATCCCCCCCGCCCCTCTACGAGCAGTACTTC
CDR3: CSAKSPPPLYEQYF

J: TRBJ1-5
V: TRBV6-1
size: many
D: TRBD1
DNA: TGTGCCAGCAGTGACTATGGACAGGGGAATCAGCCCCAGCATTTT
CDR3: CASSDYGQGNQPQHF

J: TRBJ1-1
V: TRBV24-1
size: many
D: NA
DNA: TGTGCCACCAGGGACACTAGCGACACTGAAGCTTTCTTT
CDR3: CATRDTSDTEAFF

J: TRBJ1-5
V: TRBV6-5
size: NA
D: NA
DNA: TGTGCCAGCAGTTTAGTGCCAGGGGCGAGCCAGCCCCAGCATTTT
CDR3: CASSLVPGASQPQHF

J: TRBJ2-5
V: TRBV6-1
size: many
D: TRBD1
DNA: TGTGCCAGCGACAGGGTCCAAGAGACCCAGTACTTC
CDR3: CASDRVQETQYF

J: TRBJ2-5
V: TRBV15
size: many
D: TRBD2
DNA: TGTGCCACCAGCCGGGGACTAGTTCTGGAGACCCAGTACTTC
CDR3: CATSRGLVLETQYF

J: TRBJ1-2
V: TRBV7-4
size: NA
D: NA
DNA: TGTGCCAGCAGCTTTGAGGGAGGGGCAGGCTACACCTTC
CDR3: CASSFEGGAGYTF

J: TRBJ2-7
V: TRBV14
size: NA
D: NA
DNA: TGTGCCAGCAGCCAACCCCTGACCGCCTACGAGCAGTACTTC
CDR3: CASSQPLTAYEQYF

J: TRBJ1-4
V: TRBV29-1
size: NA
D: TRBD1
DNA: TGCAGCGTACGCCGGGACAGGGGTGAAAAACTGTTTTTT
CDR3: CSVRRDRGEKLFF

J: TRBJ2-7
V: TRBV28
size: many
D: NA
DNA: TGTGCCAGCAGTTCCCCGGGGAACTACGAGCAGTACTTC
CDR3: CASSSPGNYEQYF

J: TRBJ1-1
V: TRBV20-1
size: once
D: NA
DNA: TGCAGTGCTAGAGATAGCCGGGACGGTCACTTAACAGAAGCTTTCTTT
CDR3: CSARDSRDGHLTEAFF

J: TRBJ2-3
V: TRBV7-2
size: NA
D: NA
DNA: TGTGCCAGCAGCTTAGATCCTAGCAGCACAGATACGCAGTATTTT
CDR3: CASSLDPSSTDTQYF

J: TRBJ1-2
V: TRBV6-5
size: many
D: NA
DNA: TGTGCCAGCAGTCCTTCGGGCCTCTATGGCTACACCTTC
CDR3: CASSPSGLYGYTF